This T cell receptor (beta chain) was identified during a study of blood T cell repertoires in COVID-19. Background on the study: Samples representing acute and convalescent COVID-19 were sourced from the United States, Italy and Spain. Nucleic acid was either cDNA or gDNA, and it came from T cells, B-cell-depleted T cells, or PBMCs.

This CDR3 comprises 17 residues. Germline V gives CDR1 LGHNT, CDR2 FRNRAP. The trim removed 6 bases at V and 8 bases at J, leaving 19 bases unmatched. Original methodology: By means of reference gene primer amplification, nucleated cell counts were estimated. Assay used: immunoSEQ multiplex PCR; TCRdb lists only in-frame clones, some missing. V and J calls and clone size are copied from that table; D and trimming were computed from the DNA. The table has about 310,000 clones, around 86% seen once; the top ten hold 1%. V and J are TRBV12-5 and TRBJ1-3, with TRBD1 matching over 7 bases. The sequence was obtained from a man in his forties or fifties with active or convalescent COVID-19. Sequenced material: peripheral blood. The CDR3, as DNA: TGTGCTAGTGGACTCCGCCGACAGGGAGAGGATGTACACACCATATATTTT. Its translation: CASGLRRQGEDVHTIYF.